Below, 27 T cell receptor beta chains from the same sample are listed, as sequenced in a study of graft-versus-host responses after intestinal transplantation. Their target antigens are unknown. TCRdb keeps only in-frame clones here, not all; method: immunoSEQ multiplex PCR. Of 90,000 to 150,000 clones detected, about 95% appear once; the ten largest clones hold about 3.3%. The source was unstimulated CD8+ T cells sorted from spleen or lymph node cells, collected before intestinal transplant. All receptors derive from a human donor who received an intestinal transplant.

The CDR3 region has the DNA TGTGCCAGCAGCTTAGGGTCCGGGACATCCTACGAGCAGTACTTC. Amino acid sequence: CASSLGSGTSYEQYF. This chain joins TRBV7-7 and TRBJ2-5; tentatively, D is TRBD1 (6 bases). The J call may be wrong; the DNA end is better matched by TRBJ2-7. The CDR3 covers 15 residues. Germline V gene data show CDR1 as SSHAT and CDR2 as FNYEAQ (reference sequence).

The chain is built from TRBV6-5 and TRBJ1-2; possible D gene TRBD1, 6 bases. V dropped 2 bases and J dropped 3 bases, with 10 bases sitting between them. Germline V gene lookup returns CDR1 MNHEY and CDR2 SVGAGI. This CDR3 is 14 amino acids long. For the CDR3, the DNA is TGTGCCAGCAGTTACGGAGGGGGTGACTATGGCTACACCTTC. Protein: CASSYGGGDYGYTF.

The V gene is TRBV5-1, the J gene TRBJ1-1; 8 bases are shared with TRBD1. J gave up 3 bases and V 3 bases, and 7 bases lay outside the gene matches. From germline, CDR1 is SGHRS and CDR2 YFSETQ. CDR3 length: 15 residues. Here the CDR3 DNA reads TGCGCCAGCAGCTCTCGGACAGGGAGGTACACTGAAGCTTTCTTT. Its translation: CASSSRTGRYTEAFF.

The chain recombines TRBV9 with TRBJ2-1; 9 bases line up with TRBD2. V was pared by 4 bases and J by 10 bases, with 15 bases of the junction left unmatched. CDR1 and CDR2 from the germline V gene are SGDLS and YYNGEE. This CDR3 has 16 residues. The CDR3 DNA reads TGTGCCAGCAGCTCTCAGGGGGGACTAGCTTATGGAGAGCAGTTCTTC. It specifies CASSSQGGLAYGEQFF.

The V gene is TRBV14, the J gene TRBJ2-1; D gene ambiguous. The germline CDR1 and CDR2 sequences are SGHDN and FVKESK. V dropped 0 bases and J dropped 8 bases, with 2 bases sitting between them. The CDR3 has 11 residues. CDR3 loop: CASSQDYEQFF. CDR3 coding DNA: TGTGCCAGCAGCCAAGACTATGAGCAGTTCTTC. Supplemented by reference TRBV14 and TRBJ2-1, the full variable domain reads EAGVTQFPSHSVIEKGQTVTLRCDPISGHDNLYWYRRVMGKEIKFLLHFVKESKQDESGMPNNRFLAERTGGTYSTLKVQPAELEDSGVYFCASSQDYEQFFGPGTRLTVL.

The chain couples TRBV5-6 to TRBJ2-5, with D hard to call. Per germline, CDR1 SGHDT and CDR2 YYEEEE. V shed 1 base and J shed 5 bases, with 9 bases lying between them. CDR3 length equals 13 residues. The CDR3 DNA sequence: TGTGCCAGCAGCTTGCCTTCTGACGAGACCCAGTACTTC. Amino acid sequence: CASSLPSDETQYF.

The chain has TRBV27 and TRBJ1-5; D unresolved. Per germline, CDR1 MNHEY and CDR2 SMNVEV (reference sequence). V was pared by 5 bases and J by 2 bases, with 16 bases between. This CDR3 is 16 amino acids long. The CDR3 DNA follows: TGTGCCAGCAGTCCCCCTGGAGTAGTGGGCAATCAGCCCCAGCATTTT. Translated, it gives CASSPPGVVGNQPQHF.

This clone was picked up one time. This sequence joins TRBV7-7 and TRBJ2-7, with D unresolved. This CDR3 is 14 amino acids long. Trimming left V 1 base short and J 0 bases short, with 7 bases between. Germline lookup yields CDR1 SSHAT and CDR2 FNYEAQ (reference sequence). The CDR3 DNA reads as TGTGCCAGCAGCTTAGGTGACGGCTCCTACGAGCAGTACTTC. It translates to CASSLGDGSYEQYF.

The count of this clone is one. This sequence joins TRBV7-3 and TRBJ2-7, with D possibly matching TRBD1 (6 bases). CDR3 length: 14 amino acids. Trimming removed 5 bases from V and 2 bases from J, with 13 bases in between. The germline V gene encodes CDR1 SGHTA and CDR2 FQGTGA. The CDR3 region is CASSPSWGPYEQYF. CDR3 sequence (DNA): TGTGCCAGCAGCCCGTCGTGGGGGCCCTACGAGCAGTACTTC. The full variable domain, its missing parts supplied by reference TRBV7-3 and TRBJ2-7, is GAGVSQTPSNKVTEKGKYVELRCDPISGHTALYWYRQSLGQGPEFLIYFQGTGAADDSGLPNDRFFAVRPEGSVSTLKIQRTERGDSAVYLCASSPSWGPYEQYFGPGTRLTVT.

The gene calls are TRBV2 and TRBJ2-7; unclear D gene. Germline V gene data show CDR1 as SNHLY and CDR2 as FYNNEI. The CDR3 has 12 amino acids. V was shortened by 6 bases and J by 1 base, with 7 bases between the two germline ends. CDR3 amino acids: CASRAPSYEQYF. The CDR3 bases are TGTGCCAGCAGAGCCCCTTCCTACGAGCAGTACTTC. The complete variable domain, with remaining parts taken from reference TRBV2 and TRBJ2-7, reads EPEVTQTPSHQVTQMGQEVILRCVPISNHLYFYWYRQILGQKVEFLVSFYNNEISEKSEIFDDQFSVERPDGSNFTLKIRSTKLEDSAMYFCASRAPSYEQYFGPGTRLTVT.

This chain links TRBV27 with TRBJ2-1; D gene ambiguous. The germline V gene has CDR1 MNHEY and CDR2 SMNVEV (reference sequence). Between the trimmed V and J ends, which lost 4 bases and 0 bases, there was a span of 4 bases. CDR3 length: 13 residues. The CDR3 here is CASSSRSYNEQFF. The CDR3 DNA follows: TGTGCCAGCAGTTCCCGCTCCTACAATGAGCAGTTCTTC.

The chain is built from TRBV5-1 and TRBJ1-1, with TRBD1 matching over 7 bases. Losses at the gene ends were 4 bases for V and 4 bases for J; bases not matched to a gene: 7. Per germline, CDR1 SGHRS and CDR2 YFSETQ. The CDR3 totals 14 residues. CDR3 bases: TGCGCCAGCAGCATTTCAGGGGGTGGCACTGAAGCTTTCTTT. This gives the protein CASSISGGGTEAFF.

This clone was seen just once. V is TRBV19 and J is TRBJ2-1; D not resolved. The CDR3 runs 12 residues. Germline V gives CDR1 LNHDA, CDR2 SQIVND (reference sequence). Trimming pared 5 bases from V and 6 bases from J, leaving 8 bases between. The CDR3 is CASSLVSNEQFF. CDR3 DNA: TGTGCCAGTAGTTTGGTGAGCAATGAGCAGTTCTTC.

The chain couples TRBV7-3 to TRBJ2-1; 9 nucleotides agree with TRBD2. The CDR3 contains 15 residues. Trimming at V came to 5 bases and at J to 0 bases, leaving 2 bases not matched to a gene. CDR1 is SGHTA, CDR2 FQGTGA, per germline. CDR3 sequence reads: CASSVSGGSYNEQFF. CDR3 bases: TGTGCCAGCAGCGTTAGCGGGGGCTCCTACAATGAGCAGTTCTTC.

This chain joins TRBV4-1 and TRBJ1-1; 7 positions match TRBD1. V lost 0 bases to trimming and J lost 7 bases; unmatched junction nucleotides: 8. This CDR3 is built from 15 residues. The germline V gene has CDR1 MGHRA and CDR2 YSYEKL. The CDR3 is CASSQDGVRDSEAFF. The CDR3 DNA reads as TGCGCCAGCAGCCAAGATGGGGTCCGGGACAGTGAAGCTTTCTTT.

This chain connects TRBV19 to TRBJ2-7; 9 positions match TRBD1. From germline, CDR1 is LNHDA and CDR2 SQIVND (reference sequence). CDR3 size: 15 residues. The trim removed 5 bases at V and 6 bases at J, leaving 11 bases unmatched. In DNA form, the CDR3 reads TGTGCCAGTAGTTCCCCGGGGGACAGGGAAAGCGAGCAGTACTTC. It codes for CASSSPGDRESEQYF.

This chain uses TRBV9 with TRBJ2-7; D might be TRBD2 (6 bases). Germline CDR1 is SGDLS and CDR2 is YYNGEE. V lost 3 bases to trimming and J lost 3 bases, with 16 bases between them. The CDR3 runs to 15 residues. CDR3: CASSAGTQMIYEQYF. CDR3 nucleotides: TGTGCCAGCAGCGCCGGGACTCAGATGATCTACGAGCAGTACTTC. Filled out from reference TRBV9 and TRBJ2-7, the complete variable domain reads DSGVTQTPKHLITATGQRVTLRCSPRSGDLSVYWYQQSLDQGLQFLIQYYNGEERAKGNILERFSAQQFPDLHSELNLSSLELGDSALYFCASSAGTQMIYEQYFGPGTRLTVT.

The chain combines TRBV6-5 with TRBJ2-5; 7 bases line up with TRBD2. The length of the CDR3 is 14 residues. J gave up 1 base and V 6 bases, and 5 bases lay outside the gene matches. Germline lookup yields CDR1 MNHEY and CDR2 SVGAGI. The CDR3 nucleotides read TGTGCCAGCAGCAATCGGGGGGTCCAAGAGACCCAGTACTTC. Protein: CASSNRGVQETQYF.

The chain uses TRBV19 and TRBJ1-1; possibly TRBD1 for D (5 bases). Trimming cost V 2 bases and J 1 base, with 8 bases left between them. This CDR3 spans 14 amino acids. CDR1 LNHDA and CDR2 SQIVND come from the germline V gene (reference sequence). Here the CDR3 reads CASSIWQGNTEAFF. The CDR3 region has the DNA TGTGCCAGTAGTATATGGCAGGGGAACACTGAAGCTTTCTTT.

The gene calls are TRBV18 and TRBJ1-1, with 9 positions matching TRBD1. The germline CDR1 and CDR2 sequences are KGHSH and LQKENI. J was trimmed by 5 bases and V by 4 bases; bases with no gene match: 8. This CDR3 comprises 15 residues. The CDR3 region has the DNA TGTGCCAGCTCACTCTCACAGGGGGCTGGAACTGAAGCTTTCTTT. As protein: CASSLSQGAGTEAFF. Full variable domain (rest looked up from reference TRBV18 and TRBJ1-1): NAGVMQNPRHLVRRRGQEARLRCSPMKGHSHVYWYRQLPEEGLKFMVYLQKENIIDESGMPKERFSAEFPKEGPSILRIQQVVRGDSAAYFCASSLSQGAGTEAFFGQGTRLTVV.

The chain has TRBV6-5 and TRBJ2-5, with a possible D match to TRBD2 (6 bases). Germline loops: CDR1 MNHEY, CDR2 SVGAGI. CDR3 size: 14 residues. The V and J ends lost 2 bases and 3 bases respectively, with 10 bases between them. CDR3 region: CASSYGGKEETQYF. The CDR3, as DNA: TGTGCCAGCAGTTACGGCGGGAAGGAAGAGACCCAGTACTTC.

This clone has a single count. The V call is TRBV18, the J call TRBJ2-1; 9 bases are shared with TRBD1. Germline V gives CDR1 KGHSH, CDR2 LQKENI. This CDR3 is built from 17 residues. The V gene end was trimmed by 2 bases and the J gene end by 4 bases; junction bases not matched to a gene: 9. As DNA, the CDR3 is TGTGCCAGCTCACCAGGGACAGGGAGAATATTTTACAATGAGCAGTTCTTC. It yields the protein CASSPGTGRIFYNEQFF. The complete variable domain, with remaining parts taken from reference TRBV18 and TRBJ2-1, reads NAGVMQNPRHLVRRRGQEARLRCSPMKGHSHVYWYRQLPEEGLKFMVYLQKENIIDESGMPKERFSAEFPKEGPSILRIQQVVRGDSAAYFCASSPGTGRIFYNEQFFGPGTRLTVL.

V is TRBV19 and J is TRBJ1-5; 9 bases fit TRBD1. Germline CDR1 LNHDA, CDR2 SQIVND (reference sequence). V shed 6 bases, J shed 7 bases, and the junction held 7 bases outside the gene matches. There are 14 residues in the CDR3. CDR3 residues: CASRTGGILQPQHF. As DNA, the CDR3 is TGTGCCAGTAGGACAGGGGGAATCCTCCAGCCCCAGCATTTT. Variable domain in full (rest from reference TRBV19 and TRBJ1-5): DGGITQSPKYLFRKEGQNVTLSCEQNLNHDAMYWYRQDPGQGLRLIYYSQIVNDFQKGDIAEGYSVSREKKESFPLTVTSAQKNPTAFYLCASRTGGILQPQHFGDGTRLSIL.

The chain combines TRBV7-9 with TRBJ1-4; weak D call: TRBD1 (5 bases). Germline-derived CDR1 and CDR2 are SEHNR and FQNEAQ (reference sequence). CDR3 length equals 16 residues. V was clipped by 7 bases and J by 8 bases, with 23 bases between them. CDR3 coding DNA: TGTGCCAGCACGACTAAAGGAGCGGGGGAAAGGGAAAAACTGTTTTTT. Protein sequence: CASTTKGAGEREKLFF. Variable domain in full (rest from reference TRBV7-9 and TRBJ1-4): DTGVSQNPRHKITKRGQNVTFRCDPISEHNRLYWYRQTLGQGPEFLTYFQNEAQLEKSRLLSDRFSAERPKGSFSTLEIQRTEQGDSAMYLCASTTKGAGEREKLFFGSGTQLSVL.

The CDR3 loop reads CASSHGQGTRNSPLHF. The CDR3 coding sequence is TGTGCCAGCAGCCATGGACAGGGGACGAGAAATTCACCCCTCCACTTT. The gene calls are TRBV5-6 and TRBJ1-6; 9 positions agree with TRBD1. The germline CDR1 and CDR2 sequences are SGHDT and YYEEEE. The trim removed 4 bases at V and 7 bases at J, leaving 9 bases unmatched. The CDR3 has 16 residues.

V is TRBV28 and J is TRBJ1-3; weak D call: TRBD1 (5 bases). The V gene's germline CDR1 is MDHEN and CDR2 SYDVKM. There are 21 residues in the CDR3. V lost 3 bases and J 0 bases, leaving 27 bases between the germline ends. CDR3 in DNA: TGTGCCAGCAGTTTGGGTTTGGCGCACCCGGGCAGGGCTTTCTCTGGAAACACCATATATTTT. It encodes CASSLGLAHPGRAFSGNTIYF.

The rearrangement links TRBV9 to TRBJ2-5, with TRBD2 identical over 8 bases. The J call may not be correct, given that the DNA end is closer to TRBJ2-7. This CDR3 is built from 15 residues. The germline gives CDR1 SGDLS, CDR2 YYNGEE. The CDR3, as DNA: TGTGCCAGCAGCGTAGAACCGGGAGGGCCCTACGAGCAGTACTTC. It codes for CASSVEPGGPYEQYF.